The 26 T cell receptor beta chains in this list originate from one sample, sequenced in a study of shared clonotypes between healthy human individuals (dated by TCRdb to the early 2020s). The protocol used for the library was the immunoSEQ multiplex PCR assay. In TCRdb, the immuneACCESS table is reduced to in-frame sequences with V and J assigned. These tables do not hold every clone; where another copy was compared, an unresolved V gene accounts for under half, and the others remain unexplained. In all, the sample holds under 1,100,000 clones, and about 75% of those were seen once. Clones ranked in the top ten supply approximately 1.5% of the sample. Sequencing was carried out using memory CD4+ T cells sorted from blood. The cell subset or site label of this sample denotes: CD45RA-negative fraction. The receptors come from a young man in good health.

The genes are TRBV30 and TRBJ2-7; 7 nucleotides align to TRBD2. This CDR3 comprises 14 residues. Per germline, CDR1 GTSNPN and CDR2 SVGIG (reference sequence). Trimming removed 2 bases from V and 5 bases from J; junction bases left unmatched: 9. The CDR3 is CAWSQTGGSNEQYF. CDR3 nucleotides: TGTGCCTGGAGTCAGACGGGGGGATCCAACGAGCAGTACTTC.

This clone was observed a handful of times. This chain connects TRBV6-5 to TRBJ1-5; D is perhaps TRBD1 (5 bases). The V gene's germline CDR1 is MNHEY and CDR2 SVGAGI. Trimming removed 0 bases from V and 7 bases from J, with 7 bases in between. The CDR3 loop spans 13 amino acids. CDR3 protein: CASSYSKGQPQHF. CDR3 nucleotides: TGTGCCAGCAGTTACTCGAAGGGGCAGCCCCAGCATTTT.

This rearrangement joins TRBV29-1 to TRBJ1-4; possibly TRBD1 for D (6 bases). V shed 5 bases and J shed 5 bases, with 12 bases lying between them. Germline lookup yields CDR1 SQVTM and CDR2 ANQGSEA. The CDR3 extends over 13 amino acids. CDR3 DNA: TGCAGCGTTCTTCGAGGGGGGAATGAAAAACTGTTTTTT. Amino acid sequence: CSVLRGGNEKLFF. Full variable domain (remainder filled in from reference TRBV29-1 and TRBJ1-4): SAVISQKPSRDICQRGTSLTIQCQVDSQVTMMFWYRQQPGQSLTLIATANQGSEATYESGFVIDKFPISRPNLTFSTLTVSNMSPEDSSIYLCSVLRGGNEKLFFGSGTQLSVL.

Note on this clone: The same CDR3 also results from other DNA sequences found in this sample. The chain has TRBV5-1 and TRBJ2-7; perhaps TRBD1 as D (6 bases). Trimming shortened V by 2 bases and J by 0 bases, and 9 bases separated the two germline ends. The CDR3 runs to 14 residues. Per germline, CDR1 SGHRS and CDR2 YFSETQ. The CDR3 DNA is TGCGCCAGCAGCTTAGGACAGAGCTCCTACGAGCAGTACTTC. Translation gives CASSLGQSSYEQYF.

The V and J genes are TRBV14 and TRBJ1-6; 7 nucleotides agree with TRBD1. This CDR3 is built from 15 residues. CDR1 and CDR2 from the germline V gene are SGHDN and FVKESK. The ends lost 4 bases at V and 9 bases at J; junction bases unmatched: 9. CDR3 in amino acids: CASSPLGGLGSPLHF. CDR3 nucleotide sequence: TGTGCCAGCAGCCCCTTAGGGGGCCTGGGTTCACCCCTCCACTTT. The entire variable domain, with the rest obtained from reference TRBV14 and TRBJ1-6, is as follows: EAGVTQFPSHSVIEKGQTVTLRCDPISGHDNLYWYRRVMGKEIKFLLHFVKESKQDESGMPNNRFLAERTGGTYSTLKVQPAELEDSGVYFCASSPLGGLGSPLHFGNGTRLTVT.

The CDR3 region is CASSLAGGKTQYF. CDR3 in DNA: TGTGCCAGCAGCTTAGCTGGTGGAAAGACCCAGTACTTC. The chain has TRBV7-9 and TRBJ2-5; unclear D gene. V lost 0 bases to trimming and J lost 6 bases, with 8 bases between them. CDR1 is SEHNR and CDR2 is FQNEAQ in the germline V gene (reference sequence). This CDR3 has 13 amino acids.

The chain links TRBV5-6 to TRBJ1-6; D not certain. The CDR3 sequence is 15 residues long. Germline V gene lookup returns CDR1 SGHDT and CDR2 YYEEEE. The ends were cut back, 0 bases at V and 9 bases at J, with 13 bases in the middle. CDR3 protein: CASSLGPAVISPLHF. The CDR3 DNA follows: TGTGCCAGCAGCTTGGGGCCGGCGGTGATTTCACCCCTCCACTTT. Full variable domain (rest looked up from reference TRBV5-6 and TRBJ1-6): DAGVTQSPTHLIKTRGQQVTLRCSPKSGHDTVSWYQQALGQGPQFIFQYYEEEERQRGNFPDRFSGHQFPNYSSELNVNALLLGDSALYLCASSLGPAVISPLHFGNGTRLTVT.

The chain is built from TRBV2 and TRBJ2-5; possible D gene TRBD2, 7 bases. This CDR3 spans 15 amino acids. V dropped 6 bases and J dropped 1 base, with 15 bases sitting between them. Germline V lookup: CDR1 SNHLY, CDR2 FYNNEI. DNA of the CDR3: TGTGCCAGCAGCATTTTAGGGGGGGGCCAAGAGACCCAGTACTTC. Amino acids: CASSILGGGQETQYF. Based on the CDR3 plus reference TRBV2 and TRBJ2-5, the full variable domain is EPEVTQTPSHQVTQMGQEVILRCVPISNHLYFYWYRQILGQKVEFLVSFYNNEISEKSEIFDDQFSVERPDGSNFTLKIRSTKLEDSAMYFCASSILGGGQETQYFGPGTRLLVL.

The rearrangement links TRBV7-2 to TRBJ2-7; D gene uncertain. There are 13 residues in the CDR3. The ends were cut back, 0 bases at V and 1 base at J, with 4 bases in the middle. From germline, CDR1 is SGHTA and CDR2 FQGNSA. DNA for the CDR3: TGTGCCAGCAGCTTAGCGGAGTCCTACGAGCAGTACTTC. Amino acid sequence: CASSLAESYEQYF.

The rearrangement uses TRBV5-1 and TRBJ2-2, with TRBD2 matching 11 bases. V lost 2 bases and J lost 5; bases outside the gene matches: 5. Germline CDR1 reads SGHRS; CDR2 reads YFSETQ. The CDR3 is made up of 16 amino acids. For the CDR3, the DNA is TGCGCCAGCAGCTTCCCCGGGACTAGCGGTACCGGGGAGCTGTTTTTT. It is translated as CASSFPGTSGTGELFF.

This clone was counted many times. V gene TRBV7-9 combines with J gene TRBJ2-2, with a tentative D call TRBD2 (6 bases). The CDR3 runs 18 residues. V was pared by 0 bases and J by 3 bases, with 17 bases between. Germline loops: CDR1 SEHNR, CDR2 FQNEAQ (reference sequence). This CDR3 reads CASSLAPSGGRYTGELFF. The DNA for the CDR3 is TGTGCCAGCAGCTTAGCACCATCCGGGGGAAGATACACCGGGGAGCTGTTTTTT.

As regards this clone: Other DNA sequences in this sample translate to the same CDR3. Written as DNA, the CDR3 is TGCGCCAGCAGCCAGGGCCTAGCGGGGGGGACCTACGAGCAGTACTTC. It translates to CASSQGLAGGTYEQYF. This chain uses TRBV4-1 with TRBJ2-7; 12 nucleotides align to TRBD2. The CDR3 runs 16 residues. Germline loops: CDR1 MGHRA, CDR2 YSYEKL. V dropped 3 bases and J dropped 2; count of bases not matched to a gene: 5.

CDR3: CASSEGQASGNTIYF. The CDR3 DNA follows: TGTGCCAGCAGCGAGGGACAGGCCTCTGGAAACACCATATATTTT. The chain joins TRBV5-4 to TRBJ1-3, with TRBD1 identical over 8 bases. The junction had 3 bases not matched to a gene; V was cut back by 4 bases and J by 0 bases. CDR3 length equals 15 residues. From germline, CDR1 is SGHNT and CDR2 YYREEE (reference sequence).

V usage is TRBV2 and J usage is TRBJ1-4; perhaps TRBD1 as D (6 bases). Trimming cost V 8 bases and J 7 bases, with 14 bases left between them. Germline assignment: CDR1 SNHLY and CDR2 FYNNEI. The CDR3 spans 13 residues. As DNA, the CDR3 is TGTGCCAGCCTCCGGGGAGGGGGTGAAAAACTGTTTTTT. This encodes CASLRGGGEKLFF.

With respect to this clone: This may be a read error: a much more frequent sequence differs by one nucleotide. This same CDR3 is encoded by further DNA sequences in the sample. The chain couples TRBV5-1 to TRBJ2-3; maybe TRBD1 (5 bases). This CDR3 spans 13 amino acids. V was cut by 0 bases and J by 3 bases, with 5 bases left in between. CDR1 and CDR2 (germline): SGHRS, YFSETQ. The CDR3 here is CASSLAGTDTQYF. In nucleotides, the CDR3 is TGCGCCAGCAGCTTGGCAGGGACAGATACGCAGTATTTT.

The chain recombines TRBV4-1 with TRBJ2-3; D remains unclear. This CDR3 region has 16 residues. V gave up 0 bases and J gave up 1 base, with 11 bases separating them. Germline CDR1 MGHRA, CDR2 YSYEKL. The CDR3 DNA is TGCGCCAGCAGCCAAGAGACGAGCAGACGCACAGATACGCAGTATTTT. Protein product: CASSQETSRRTDTQYF.

Comment on this clone: The same CDR3 arises from other DNA sequences in this sample as well. The chain employs TRBV7-2 and TRBJ2-5; TRBD1 might be the D (5 bases). The germline V gene has CDR1 SGHTA and CDR2 FQGNSA. V lost 3 bases and J lost 4, with 9 bases in between. This CDR3 contains 13 residues. In nucleotides, the CDR3 is TGTGCCAGCAGCTTGGGAAGGGGAGAGACCCAGTACTTC. Residues: CASSLGRGETQYF.

The rearrangement uses TRBV5-1 and TRBJ1-4; 7 bases map to TRBD1. The CDR3 has 15 residues. Germline V gives CDR1 SGHRS, CDR2 YFSETQ. Unmatched junction bases numbered 7, after V lost 0 bases and J lost 8 bases. The CDR3 loop reads CASSLALAGGEKLFF. The CDR3 region has the DNA TGCGCCAGCAGCTTGGCCTTGGCAGGGGGGGAAAAACTGTTTTTT.

In this sample, this clone turned up a few times. The chain links TRBV6-4 to TRBJ2-3, with D perhaps TRBD2 (5 bases). The CDR3 contains 12 residues. From germline, CDR1 is MRHNA and CDR2 SNTAGT. V gave up 6 bases and J gave up 8 bases, with 12 bases separating them. The CDR3 bases are TGTGCCAGCAGCACAAGTGAGGGTACGCAGTATTTT. It translates to CASSTSEGTQYF.

Only a few counts were recorded for this clone. The same CDR3 arises from other DNA sequences in this sample as well. The chain links TRBV7-2 to TRBJ1-3, with TRBD1 as a possible D gene (5 bases). This CDR3 comprises 15 residues. CDR1 is SGHTA and CDR2 is FQGNSA in the germline V gene. V dropped 0 bases and J dropped 4 bases, with 10 bases sitting between them. The chain's CDR3 is CASSLAWGPGNTIYF. DNA of the CDR3: TGTGCCAGCAGCTTAGCGTGGGGCCCGGGAAACACCATATATTTT.

The CDR3 loop is CASRGQGRSEAFF. The CDR3 DNA follows: TGTGCCAGCAGGGGACAGGGAAGGTCTGAAGCTTTCTTT. V is TRBV2 and J is TRBJ1-1; the match to TRBD1 covers 9 bases. J gave up 6 bases and V 6 bases, and 5 bases lay outside the gene matches. Germline V gene sequence: CDR1 SNHLY, CDR2 FYNNEI. CDR3 size: 13 residues. Full variable domain (remainder filled in from reference TRBV2 and TRBJ1-1): EPEVTQTPSHQVTQMGQEVILRCVPISNHLYFYWYRQILGQKVEFLVSFYNNEISEKSEIFDDQFSVERPDGSNFTLKIRSTKLEDSAMYFCASRGQGRSEAFFGQGTRLTVV.

In regard to this clone: A read error is possible here, since a much larger clone lies one base away. J is TRBJ2-2 and V is TRBV11-2, with D unclear. Trimming removed 2 bases from V and 3 bases from J, with 1 base in between. The V gene's germline CDR1 is SGHAT and CDR2 FQNNGV. This CDR3 is 12 amino acids long. CDR3: CASSLYTGELFF. The CDR3 nucleotides are TGTGCCAGCAGCTTATACACCGGGGAGCTGTTTTTT.

This clone was seen just once. Other DNA sequences in this specimen translate into the identical CDR3. The chain joins TRBV7-2 to TRBJ2-1; TRBD2 aligns across 7 bases. Germline V gives CDR1 SGHTA, CDR2 FQGNSA. This CDR3 contains 16 residues. Losses at the gene ends were 0 bases for V and 1 base for J; bases not matched to a gene: 3. The CDR3 region has the DNA TGTGCCAGCAGCTTAGCGGGTAGCGGGTCCTACAATGAGCAGTTCTTC. This sequence encodes CASSLAGSGSYNEQFF.

The chain carries TRBV5-5 and TRBJ1-2; maybe TRBD1 (5 bases). Trimming pared 0 bases from V and 4 bases from J, leaving 16 bases between. Germline V CDR1 and CDR2: SGHKS, YYEKEE (reference sequence). The CDR3 extends over 16 amino acids. The CDR3 DNA follows: TGTGCCAGCAGCTTGGAGCAGGGCAGATCAAGCTATGGCTACACCTTC. Translating it yields CASSLEQGRSSYGYTF.

The chain has TRBV7-9 and TRBJ2-1; TRBD2 might be the D (6 bases). CDR1 SEHNR and CDR2 FQNEAQ come from the germline V gene (reference sequence). Trimming took off 5 bases at V and 6 bases at J, with 20 bases between the two ends. The CDR3 runs 16 residues. The CDR3 sequence is CASSPTTGAVGNEQFF. CDR3 DNA: TGTGCCAGCAGCCCCACCACGGGAGCCGTCGGCAATGAGCAGTTCTTC.

The chain links TRBV15 to TRBJ1-1; D gene unclear. This CDR3 region has 12 residues. Per the germline V gene, CDR1 is LNHNV and CDR2 is YYDKDF (reference sequence). V was pared by 0 bases and J by 11 bases, with 10 bases between. CDR3 in amino acids: CATSRDRGKAFF. DNA of the CDR3: TGTGCCACCAGCAGAGACCGGGGTAAGGCTTTCTTT.